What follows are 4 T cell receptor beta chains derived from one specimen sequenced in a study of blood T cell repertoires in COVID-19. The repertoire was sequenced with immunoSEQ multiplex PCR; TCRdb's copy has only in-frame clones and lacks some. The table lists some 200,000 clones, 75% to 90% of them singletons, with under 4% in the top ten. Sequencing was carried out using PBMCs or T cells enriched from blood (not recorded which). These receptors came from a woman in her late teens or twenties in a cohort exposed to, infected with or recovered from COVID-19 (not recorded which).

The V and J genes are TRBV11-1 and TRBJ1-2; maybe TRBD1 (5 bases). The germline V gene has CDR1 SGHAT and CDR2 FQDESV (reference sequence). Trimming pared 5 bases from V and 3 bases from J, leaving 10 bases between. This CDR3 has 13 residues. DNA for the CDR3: TGTGCCAGCAGCCCCGGGGGGGACTATGGCTACACCTTC. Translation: CASSPGGDYGYTF. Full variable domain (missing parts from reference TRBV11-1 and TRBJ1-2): EAEVAQSPRYKITEKSQAVAFWCDPISGHATLYWYRQILGQGPELLVQFQDESVVDDSQLPKDRFSAERLKGVDSTLKIQPAELGDSAMYLCASSPGGDYGYTFGSGTRLTVV.

CDR3 sequence reads: CASSLGLTSFVYNEQFF. The CDR3 DNA reads as TGTGCCAGCAGTTTGGGGTTGACTAGCTTTGTATACAATGAGCAGTTCTTC. The gene calls are TRBV28 and TRBJ2-1; 7 bases are a match to TRBD2. V was clipped by 3 bases and J by 4 bases; unmatched bases: 12. Germline V CDR1 and CDR2: MDHEN, SYDVKM. The CDR3 has 17 residues.

The CDR3, as DNA: TGTGCCAGCAGCTCGAGAAACCCGGCGGGCACTGAAGCTTTCTTT. Residues: CASSSRNPAGTEAFF. The gene calls are TRBV7-9 and TRBJ1-1; no reliable D call. V was trimmed by 4 bases and J by 4 bases, leaving 16 bases between them. From germline, CDR1 is SEHNR and CDR2 FQNEAQ (reference sequence). The CDR3 runs to 15 residues.

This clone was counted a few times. This chain's CDR3 is CATSGSQGSYEQYF. The CDR3 region has the DNA TGTGCCACCAGCGGGTCCCAGGGGAGCTACGAGCAGTACTTC. The V and J genes are TRBV15 and TRBJ2-7; a weak D match, TRBD1 (6 bases). The CDR3 loop spans 14 amino acids. Germline loops: CDR1 LNHNV, CDR2 YYDKDF (reference sequence). Trimming took off 5 bases at V and 3 bases at J, with 14 bases between the two ends.